This TCR beta chain derives from a study of cytomegalovirus exposure and HLA in healthy donors. Regarding the study as a whole: Most TCR beta V segments were productive about 87% or about 30% of the time in an earlier analysis.

The germline gives CDR1 SEHNR, CDR2 FQNEAQ (reference sequence). The CDR3 loop spans 15 amino acids. Trimming took off 5 bases at V and 1 base at J, with 15 bases between the two ends. A note on this clone: No antigen is known for it.

PCR involved 60 Vbeta and 13 Jbeta primers. Sequencing was performed with immunoSEQ multiplex PCR; in TCRdb, only in-frame clones are kept and a portion is missing. Of 150,000 to 200,000 clones listed, 79% are singletons. The sequenced sample was PBMCs. The clonotype originates from a woman in her forties or fifties in good health and CMV-seronegative. The chain has TRBV7-9 and TRBJ2-7; D is possibly TRBD1 (6 bases). CDR3 sequence reads: CASSLGQWPSYEQYF. CDR3 nucleotides: TGTGCCAGCAGCCTAGGACAGTGGCCTTCCTACGAGCAGTACTTC.